What follows describes a single TCR beta chain. Its antigen is as yet unknown. Libraries were prepared by immunoSEQ multiplex PCR; TCRdb keeps only in-frame clonotypes and omits some of them. The sample includes over 8,000 clones, roughly half of them seen just once. The sample originates from a study of T cell clonotyping in hematopoietic cell transplantation. Study-wide results and caveats: Higher Inverse Simpson Index values in graft donor and pretransplant recipient predicted broader posttransplant TCR diversity. Cells were unsorted, so CD4 and CD8 contributions were not separated.

This CDR3 is built from 13 residues. Germline CDR1 MNHEY, CDR2 SVGAGI. The ends lost 6 bases at V and 4 bases at J; junction bases unmatched: 3. The rearrangement uses TRBV6-5 and TRBJ1-2; 9 bases line up with TRBD1. Source: peripheral blood mononuclear cells, taken 100 days after allogeneic stem cell transplant. This TCR was recovered from a female patient in her fifties or sixties who had an allogeneic stem cell transplant from an unrelated donor, so the T cells may come from the graft donor. Some clones in this sample may be carry-over from other donors' samples. The CDR3 loop is CASSLDRGYGYTF. The CDR3 DNA reads as TGTGCCAGCAGCCTGGACAGGGGCTATGGCTACACCTTC.